A single sample gave rise to the 2 T cell receptor beta chains below, sequenced in a study of spatial heterogeneity in lung cancer. Stated time point: sample taken at primary tumor resection. In each case, whole RNA from tumor, nontumor lung or frozen PBMC was sequenced unsorted. TCRdb re-called the 5' RACE reads through MiXCR, storing one row per CDR3 protein. The table includes roughly 100,000 distinct CDR3 sequences, approximately 8.5% detected once. The source material was PBMCs, sampled at surgery. The receptor set was obtained from a male donor with early-stage non-small cell lung cancer.

This clonotype was seen repeatedly, ten times or more. The chain has TRBV5-1 and TRBJ2-5; D gene ambiguous. Germline V gene lookup returns CDR1 SGHRS and CDR2 YFSETQ. V was pared by 0 bases and J by 0 bases, with 3 bases between. This CDR3 has 13 residues. The CDR3 spells CASSLDYQETQYF. The CDR3 coding sequence is TGCGCCAGCAGCTTGGACTACCAAGAGACCCAGTACTTC.

Remarks on this clonotype: Germline is not matched at one junction end, which may reflect a read error. This rearrangement joins TRBV5-5 to TRBJ2-5, with a possible D match to TRBD2 (5 bases). The CDR3 extends over 13 amino acids. CDR1 SGHKS and CDR2 YYEKEE come from the germline V gene (reference sequence). In DNA form, the CDR3 reads TGTGTCAGCAGCTATAACGCGGGAGAGACCCAGTACTTC. Protein product: CVSSYNAGETQYF.